Included here is one TCR beta chain sequence, with context. Many counts were recorded for this clonotype. Its antigen remains unidentified. There are no base qualities to consult, and no much larger clone falls within one base. V lost 6 bases and J lost 7 bases; the stretch between them is 18 bases long. The germline V gene supplies CDR1 SGHTA and CDR2 FQGTGA. Including cysteine and phenylalanine, the CDR3 has 14 amino acids. Only the CDR3 DNA stays, 42 bases, in frame from base 1. Libraries were built with 5' RACE. Sequenced on a NextSeq 500. To correct for sequencing error and PCR bias, the TCR library protocol tagged individual cDNA molecules with unique molecular identifiers. Both TCR alpha and beta chains were sequenced, and tight co-correlation was observed between alpha and beta sequence abundances in each sample. The published analysis was carried out like this. Decombinator V4 was used to perform V gene, J gene and CDR3 annotation of TCR sequences. TCRs were defined as expanded if a significant change between any two time points was detected under a Poisson model with p below 0.0001. TCR abundances were normalised to the total number of TCRs sequenced in each sample and reported as counts per million. MAIT TCRs were defined by TRAV1-2 paired with TRAJ12, TRAJ20 or TRAJ33, and iNKT TCRs by TRAV10 paired with TRAJ18. VDJdb, accessed on 1 November 2021, was searched for TCRs annotated for CMV, EBV and SARS-CoV-2, and TCRs annotated for more than one antigen were excluded. Through fastp at Q25 and MiXCR, TCRdb rebuilt clones from the public reads, retaining in-frame beta chains. Entries that share a CDR3 protein sequence are merged under the most common genes and DNA. TCRdb, rather than the study authors, made the V and J calls. The sample records tens of thousands of distinct CDR3 sequences, about 5.5% of which are singletons. 3.5% to 4.5% of the sample is held by the ten biggest clonotypes.

The study was a case-control design nested within a healthcare worker cohort in London, UK, with weekly nasopharyngeal swab PCR tests and blood sampling. Healthcare workers were recruited during the week of the UK lockdown, between 23 and 31 March 2020, and followed weekly for up to 16 weeks. This sample was included in a study of early T cells in non-severe SARS-CoV-2 infection (dated by TCRdb to 2020 to 2022). As for the study more broadly: Because TCR sequencing was done on bulk RNA from unsorted whole blood, the alpha and beta chains could not be paired. What the work shows at the level of the full study, not this receptor alone: VDJdb matching was skewed toward anti-spike CD8 responses and likely underestimated virus-specific expansions by missing private and CD4 specificities.

The sequence is built from TRBV7-3 and TRBJ1-1; 5 matching bases give a weak D call of TRBD1. This receptor was taken from an adult who was a healthcare worker with PCR-confirmed SARS-CoV-2 infection or an uninfected control (not recorded which). The sample was whole blood, taken at baseline. The CDR3 sequence is CASRPTEGFGEAFF. DNA sequence: TGTGCCAGCAGGCCGACCGAGGGGTTTGGTGAAGCTTTCTTT.